The 22 T cell receptor beta chains below were found in one sample sequenced in a study of blood T cell repertoires in COVID-19. Sequenced by immunoSEQ multiplex PCR; TCRdb stores in-frame clones only, minus some. Altogether about 130,000 clones are present, about 91% being singletons, with the ten largest covering under 13%. The sequenced material came from peripheral blood. These receptor sequences come from a man aged 45-65 years with acute or convalescent COVID-19.

The chain recombines TRBV6-5 with TRBJ1-1; TRBD1 agrees at 8 bases. This CDR3 is 16 amino acids long. Germline CDR1 reads MNHEY; CDR2 reads SVGAGI. V shed 3 bases and J 1 base; nucleotides not matched to a gene: 7. The CDR3, as DNA: TGTGCCAGCAGTTATGGCTCCGGACAGGGGAACACTGAAGCTTTCTTT. Encoded protein: CASSYGSGQGNTEAFF.

The chain carries TRBV24-1 and TRBJ2-1; a possible D gene is TRBD2 (6 bases). Looked up from germline, CDR1 is KGHDR and CDR2 is SFDVKD. The V end was cut by 9 bases, the J end by 0 bases, with 11 bases between. The CDR3 runs to 14 residues. As DNA, the CDR3 is TGTGCCACCTCGGGACTCCTCTCCTACAATGAGCAGTTCTTC. It codes for CATSGLLSYNEQFF.

As DNA, the CDR3 is TGTGCCAGCAGTCGCGGACAGGGGGAACGGCCCCAGCATTTT. This codes for CASSRGQGERPQHF. The chain recombines TRBV28 with TRBJ1-5, with 10 nucleotides matching TRBD1. J was trimmed by 9 bases and V by 5 bases; bases with no gene match: 7. Germline CDR1 reads MDHEN; CDR2 reads SYDVKM. The CDR3 sequence is 14 residues long.

V and J are TRBV27 and TRBJ1-1, with a possible D match to TRBD1 (5 bases). The CDR3 loop spans 15 amino acids. Germline V gives CDR1 MNHEY, CDR2 SMNVEV (reference sequence). The V and J ends lost 8 bases and 0 bases respectively, with 16 bases between them. The DNA for the CDR3 is TGTGCCAGCGTCCAATTTCAAGGGGTGAACACTGAAGCTTTCTTT. The encoded protein is CASVQFQGVNTEAFF.

Note on this clone: Other nucleotide sequences from this sample produce the same CDR3. The chain carries TRBV5-1 and TRBJ2-2, with 12 nucleotides matching TRBD2. V lost 0 bases, J lost 8 bases, and 5 bases stayed unmatched. Germline CDR1 SGHRS, CDR2 YFSETQ. This CDR3 contains 16 residues. In DNA, the CDR3 is TGCGCCAGCAGCTTGGAACGGACTAGCGGGGCTGGGGAGCTGTTTTTT. This codes for CASSLERTSGAGELFF.

The rearrangement links TRBV6-5 to TRBJ2-7; TRBD2 might be the D (7 bases). The CDR3 spans 13 residues. Per germline, CDR1 MNHEY and CDR2 SVGAGI. The germline V and J ends were trimmed by 8 bases and 4 bases, with 15 bases remaining between them. Written as DNA, the CDR3 is TGTGCCAGCGGGCGGGGGCTAGGATACGAGCAGTACTTC. It translates to CASGRGLGYEQYF.

This chain connects TRBV4-1 to TRBJ2-1; 11 nucleotides align to TRBD2. The germline CDR1 and CDR2 sequences are MGHRA and YSYEKL. The length of the CDR3 is 18 residues. With 3 bases clipped from V and 8 bases from J, the junction kept 15 bases outside the gene matches. The CDR3, as DNA: TGCGCCAGCAGCCACTTACCGCCGGGACTAGCGGAGGGGGATGAGCAGTTCTTC. It specifies CASSHLPPGLAEGDEQFF.

CDR3 in amino acids: CASSSAGTGYGGYTF. The CDR3, as DNA: TGCGCCAGCAGCTCGGCCGGGACAGGGTACGGTGGCTACACCTTC. The rearrangement joins TRBV5-1 to TRBJ1-2; TRBD1 matches 9 bases. Germline V gene lookup returns CDR1 SGHRS and CDR2 YFSETQ. The CDR3 is made up of 15 amino acids. Trimming at V came to 3 bases and at J to 7 bases, leaving 10 bases not matched to a gene. The full variable domain, its missing parts supplied by reference TRBV5-1 and TRBJ1-2, is KAGVTQTPRYLIKTRGQQVTLSCSPISGHRSVSWYQQTPGQGLQFLFEYFSETQRNKGNFPGRFSGRQFSNSRSEMNVSTLELGDSALYLCASSSAGTGYGGYTFGSGTRLTVV.

This clone has a single count. V is TRBV6-6 and J is TRBJ1-4, with D unclear. The CDR3 has 13 residues. The V end was cut by 7 bases, the J end by 6 bases, with 12 bases between. The germline gives CDR1 MNHNY, CDR2 SVGAGI (reference sequence). The CDR3: CASTSRRDEKLFF. CDR3 in DNA: TGTGCCAGCACCAGCCGGCGGGATGAAAAACTGTTTTTT.

This rearrangement joins TRBV5-1 to TRBJ1-4; D gene uncertain. Trimming cost V 4 bases and J 7 bases, with 14 bases left between them. The CDR3 has 14 amino acids. Germline V gives CDR1 SGHRS, CDR2 YFSETQ. The CDR3 DNA sequence: TGCGCCAGCAGCCTGAGGGTCAGCCTTGAAAAACTGTTTTTT. Amino acids: CASSLRVSLEKLFF.

The V gene is TRBV6-5, the J gene TRBJ2-1, with a possible D match to TRBD2 (7 bases). Germline CDR1 reads MNHEY; CDR2 reads SVGAGI. V was cut by 0 bases and J by 9 bases, with 18 bases left in between. The CDR3 runs to 16 residues. CDR3 in DNA: TGTGCCAGCAGTTACTCCGGCGGGGGCGCGTCCTCTGAGCAGTTCTTC. This encodes CASSYSGGGASSEQFF.

The genes are TRBV3-1 (or the pseudogene TRBV3-2) and TRBJ2-7; 13 positions agree with TRBD2. CDR1 is LGHDT, CDR2 YNNKEL, per germline (reference sequence). V shed 4 bases and J 4 bases; nucleotides not matched to a gene: 4. This CDR3 comprises 15 residues. CDR3 loop: CASSLGLAGVYEQYF. The DNA for the CDR3 is TGTGCCAGCAGCCTCGGACTAGCGGGAGTTTACGAGCAGTACTTC.

In this sample, this clone turned up once. This chain uses TRBV5-4 with TRBJ2-1; 8 bases are shared with TRBD2. The junction had 9 bases not matched to a gene; V was cut back by 4 bases and J by 0 bases. In germline, CDR1 is SGHNT, CDR2 YYREEE (reference sequence). This CDR3 spans 17 amino acids. This CDR3 reads CASSRGGSGVSYNEQFF. CDR3 sequence (DNA): TGTGCCAGCAGCCGGGGGGGTTCGGGAGTCTCCTACAATGAGCAGTTCTTC.

There are a few counts of this clone. The chain combines TRBV6-5 with TRBJ1-4; D is unclear. V was trimmed by 5 bases and J by 7 bases, leaving 17 bases between them. This CDR3 contains 15 residues. The germline V gene encodes CDR1 MNHEY and CDR2 SVGAGI. Here the CDR3 DNA reads TGTGCCAGCAGTCCCCGGGGATTCGAGGGTGAAAAACTGTTTTTT. Translated, it gives CASSPRGFEGEKLFF.

The genes are TRBV29-1 and TRBJ2-5; D may be TRBD2 (5 bases). Germline V CDR1 and CDR2: SQVTM, ANQGSEA. Trimming shortened V by 7 bases and J by 5 bases, and 11 bases separated the two germline ends. The CDR3 spans 11 residues. The CDR3 region has the DNA TGCAGCGCGACGGGATCTGAGACCCAGTACTTC. Translation: CSATGSETQYF.

The genes are TRBV4-1 and TRBJ1-3; TRBD1 matches 7 bases. Germline V gene data show CDR1 as MGHRA and CDR2 as YSYEKL. This CDR3 has 16 amino acids. After removal of 3 bases from V and 0 bases from J, the junction contained 5 bases not matched to a gene. CDR3 loop: CASSQGTAHSGNTIYF. CDR3 sequence (DNA): TGCGCCAGCAGCCAGGGGACAGCACACTCTGGAAACACCATATATTTT.

The CDR3: CASRATRITDTQYF. The CDR3 DNA reads as TGCGCCAGCAGGGCGACTAGGATCACAGATACGCAGTATTTT. V usage is TRBV10-2 and J usage is TRBJ2-3, with D possibly being TRBD2 (6 bases). CDR1 and CDR2 (germline): WSHSY, SAAADI. Trimming shortened V by 6 bases and J by 2 bases, and 12 bases separated the two germline ends. The CDR3 is made up of 14 amino acids.

The chain recombines TRBV10-1 with TRBJ2-7, with D perhaps TRBD2 (6 bases). The length of the CDR3 is 17 residues. Germline V lookup: CDR1 WNHNN, CDR2 SYGVQD (reference sequence). Trimming left V 4 bases short and J 3 bases short, with 22 bases between. Here the CDR3 reads CASSGPQGGGGFYEQYF. CDR3 nucleotide sequence: TGCGCCAGCAGTGGTCCCCAGGGAGGCGGAGGATTCTACGAGCAGTACTTC.

In the case of this clone: An end of the junction differs from the germline gene, which may be a read error. The chain carries TRBV3-1 (or the pseudogene TRBV3-2) and TRBJ1-1; TRBD1 matches 10 bases. The CDR3 loop spans 12 amino acids. Germline-derived CDR1 and CDR2 are LGHDT and YNNKEL (reference sequence). CDR3 nucleotide sequence: TGTGCCAGCAGCCGAGCCGGGACAGGGGCAAAGTTT. This translates into CASSRAGTGAKF.

V gene TRBV2 combines with J gene TRBJ2-7, with D maybe TRBD1 (6 bases). The V gene's germline CDR1 is SNHLY and CDR2 FYNNEI. The CDR3 is 13 residues long. V lost 10 bases and J 4 bases, leaving 17 bases between the germline ends. Here the CDR3 reads CATGVGQRYEQYF. Written as DNA, the CDR3 is TGTGCCACCGGGGTGGGACAAAGATACGAGCAGTACTTC.

The chain couples TRBV2 to TRBJ2-7, with a possible D match to TRBD1 (5 bases). The CDR3 totals 13 residues. Germline CDR1 is SNHLY and CDR2 is FYNNEI. Trimming pared 6 bases from V and 0 bases from J, leaving 9 bases between. CDR3 loop: CASRHRFSYEQYF. The CDR3 DNA follows: TGTGCCAGCAGACACAGGTTCTCCTACGAGCAGTACTTC. Full variable domain (outside the CDR3, taken from reference TRBV2 and TRBJ2-7): EPEVTQTPSHQVTQMGQEVILRCVPISNHLYFYWYRQILGQKVEFLVSFYNNEISEKSEIFDDQFSVERPDGSNFTLKIRSTKLEDSAMYFCASRHRFSYEQYFGPGTRLTVT.

J is TRBJ2-7 and V is TRBV11-2; 11 bases map to TRBD2. The CDR3 is 15 residues long. V shed 5 bases and J 6 bases; nucleotides not matched to a gene: 9. CDR1 is SGHAT and CDR2 is FQNNGV in the germline V gene. The CDR3 DNA follows: TGTGCCAGCAGCCTAATAGCGGGAGGGCCGGTCGAGCAGTACTTC. Amino acids: CASSLIAGGPVEQYF.